This T cell receptor beta chain was captured in a study of beta chain features in type 1 diabetes. Whole-study findings and limits: Significant though moderate, a shortening of TCRB CDR3s appeared in all four CD4+ subsets of Type 1 diabetes patients. VDJ junctions from patients with type 1 diabetes contained fewer insertions and more deletions. Although PCR might favor shorter templates, it would do so equally in patients and controls.

This clone was observed a handful of times. Its antigen is unknown. This CDR3 contains 14 residues. Trimming stripped 4 bases from V and 7 bases from J, with 14 bases between. CDR1 is MDHEN, CDR2 SYDVKM, per germline. cDNA synthesis used the whole RNA isolate, giving expressed TCRB sequences. Only in-frame clones appear in the TCRdb table, and some are missing; sequencing was by immunoSEQ multiplex PCR. The sample carries around 200,000 clones, more than 10% recorded once. Sequencing input: central memory CD4+ T cells from blood. The chain has TRBV28 and TRBJ1-5; weak D call: TRBD1 (6 bases). This sequence was found in a young woman in good health. DNA of the CDR3: TGTGCCAGCAGTTCACATGAGGGGGACCAGCCCCAGCATTTT. Translation gives CASSSHEGDQPQHF.